This record covers a single T cell receptor beta chain. What it binds is unknown. With 4 bases clipped from V and 1 base from J, the junction kept 4 bases outside the gene matches. This CDR3 region has 14 residues. The germline CDR1 and CDR2 sequences are SGHRS and YFSETQ. PCR primers comprised 60 Vbeta and 13 Jbeta primers. Libraries were prepared by immunoSEQ multiplex PCR; TCRdb keeps only in-frame clonotypes and omits some of them. In the table there are more than 90,000 clones, 70% to 80% of which are singletons. The data originate from a study of cytomegalovirus exposure and HLA in healthy donors. Study background: About 80 million unique TCR sequences came from HLA-typed donors in an early release. Study results and limitations: Later on, a genetic analysis was performed. It linked a missense variant in DCLRE1C with V- and J-gene trimming of TCR beta.

This receptor was taken from a woman between 18 and 29 years old in good health and CMV-seropositive. Sequencing was done on a sample of PBMCs. V is TRBV5-1 and J is TRBJ2-5, with 7 nucleotides matching TRBD1. The CDR3 protein is CASSPGQIQETQYF. CDR3 sequence (DNA): TGCGCCAGCAGCCCGGGACAGATCCAAGAGACCCAGTACTTC.